This TCR beta chain was documented in a study of cytomegalovirus exposure and HLA in healthy donors. This CDR3 contains 13 residues. Germline V gives CDR1 SGHAT, CDR2 FQNNGV. Trimming took 5 bases from V and 5 from J, leaving 13 bases between them. Researchers ran the PCR with 60 Vbeta and 13 Jbeta primers. Here immunoSEQ multiplex PCR was the method, and the copy in TCRdb shows in-frame clones only, minus some. The sample carries about 160,000 clones, more than 65% recorded once. V and J are TRBV11-2 and TRBJ2-7; maybe TRBD2 (6 bases). The receptor was derived from a man aged 50-59 years in good health and CMV-seropositive. Sequencing input: PBMCs. CDR3 protein: CASSLTGLHEQYF. As DNA, the CDR3 is TGTGCCAGCAGCCTAACGGGACTTCACGAGCAGTACTTC.